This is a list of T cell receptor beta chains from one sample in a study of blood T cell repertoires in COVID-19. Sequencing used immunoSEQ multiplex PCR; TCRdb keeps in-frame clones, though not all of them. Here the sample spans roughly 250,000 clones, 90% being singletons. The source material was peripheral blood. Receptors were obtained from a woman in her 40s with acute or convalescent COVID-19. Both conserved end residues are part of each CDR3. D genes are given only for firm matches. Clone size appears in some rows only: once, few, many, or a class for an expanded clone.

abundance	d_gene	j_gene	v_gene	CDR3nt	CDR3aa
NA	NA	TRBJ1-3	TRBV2	TGTGCCAGCAGTGACTGGCAGGTATCGGGAAACACCATATATTTT	CASSDWQVSGNTIYF
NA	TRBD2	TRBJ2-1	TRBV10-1	TGCGCCAGCAGTGAGACCTTCCTAGCGGGGGGGCGGAATGAGCAGTTCTTC	CASSETFLAGGRNEQFF
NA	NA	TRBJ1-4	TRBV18	TGTGCCAGCTCTCTAAGGGGGAGTGATGGCGGTGAAAAACTGTTTTTT	CASSLRGSDGGEKLFF
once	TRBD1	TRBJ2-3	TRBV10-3	TGTGCCATCACCCTCGGACAGGGCCGCACAGATACGCAGTATTTT	CAITLGQGRTDTQYF
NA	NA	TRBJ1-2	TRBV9	TGTGCCAGCAGCCAGGAGGCTAACTATGGCTACACCTTC	CASSQEANYGYTF
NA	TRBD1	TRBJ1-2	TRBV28	TGTGCCAGCAGCAAAGGACAGGGGAGATATGGCTACACCTTC	CASSKGQGRYGYTF
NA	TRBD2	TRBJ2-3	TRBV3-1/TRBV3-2	TGTGCCAGCAGCCGGTCAGCCGGCGGGGGAGCCACAGATACGCAGTATTTT	CASSRSAGGGATDTQYF
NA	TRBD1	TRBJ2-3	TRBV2	TGTGCCAGCAGTGGATGGCCGGGACAGGGGGAGCCTAGCGGGGCAGGAGATACGCAGTATTTT	CASSGWPGQGEPSGAGDTQYF
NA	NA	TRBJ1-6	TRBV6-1	TGTGCCAGCAGTGAGCTGAGCTCCTATAATTCACCCCTCCACTTT	CASSELSSYNSPLHF
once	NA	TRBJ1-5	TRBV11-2	TGTGCCAGCAGCAGGGGCCCTAGCAATCAGCCCCAGCATTTT	CASSRGPSNQPQHF
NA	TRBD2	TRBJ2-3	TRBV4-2	TGTGCCAGCAGCCCCGGGGGGTCACTAGTTACGGGAGGAGATACGCAGTATTTT	CASSPGGSLVTGGDTQYF
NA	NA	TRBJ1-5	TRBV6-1	TGTGCCAGCAGTGAAGGAGACGGAGGTGATAGCAATCAGCCCCAGCATTTT	CASSEGDGGDSNQPQHF
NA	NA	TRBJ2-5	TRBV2	TGTGCCAGCAGTGAACCCCCACGGGGGACCCAGTACTTC	CASSEPPRGTQYF
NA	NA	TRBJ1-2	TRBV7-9	TGTGCCAGCAGCTTAGCTAGCTATGGCTACACCTTC	CASSLASYGYTF
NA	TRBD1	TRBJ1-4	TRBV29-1	TGCAGCGTTGCCCACCAGACAGGGGTGGGGGAAAAACTGTTTTTT	CSVAHQTGVGEKLFF
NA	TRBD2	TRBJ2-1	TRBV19	TGTGCCAGTACCCTAGCGGAGATGTACAATGAGCAGTTCTTC	CASTLAEMYNEQFF
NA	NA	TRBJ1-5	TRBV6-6	TGTGCCAGCATCACAGATGTTGGCCAGCCCCAGCATTTT	CASITDVGQPQHF
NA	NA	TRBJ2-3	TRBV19	TGTGCCAGTAGCCAGACAGGAGACACAGATACGCAGTATTTT	CASSQTGDTDTQYF
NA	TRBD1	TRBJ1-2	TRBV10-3	TGTGCCATCAGTGATACCACCCGGACAGGGCGGAACTATGGCTACACCTTC	CAISDTTRTGRNYGYTF
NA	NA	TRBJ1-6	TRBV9	TGTGCCAGCAGCGTAGCTACGGGGGGGAATTCACCCCTCCACTTT	CASSVATGGNSPLHF
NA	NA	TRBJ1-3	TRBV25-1	TGTGCCAGCAGTGACCCGAGTAACACCATATATTTT	CASSDPSNTIYF
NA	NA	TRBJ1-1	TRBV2	TGTGCCAGCAGTGGGGGGAGGACTGAAGCTTTCTTT	CASSGGRTEAFF
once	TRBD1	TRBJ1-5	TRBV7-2	TGTGCCAGCAGCCACAGACAGGGTAATCAGCCCCAGCATTTT	CASSHRQGNQPQHF
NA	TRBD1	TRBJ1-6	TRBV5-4	TGTGCCAGCAGCTTGCGGACAGGGGATTCACCCCTCCACTTT	CASSLRTGDSPLHF
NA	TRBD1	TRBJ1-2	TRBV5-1	TGCGCCAGCAGCAGGACAGGGGAGGCCTATGGCTACACCTTC	CASSRTGEAYGYTF
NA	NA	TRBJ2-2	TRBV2	TGTGCCAGCAGTGGGGGTAGGACAAACACCGGGGAGCTGTTTTTT	CASSGGRTNTGELFF
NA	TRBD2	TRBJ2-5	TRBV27	TGTGCCAGTCAGGGACTAGCGGGGGGGCCGGTTGAGACCCAGTACTTC	CASQGLAGGPVETQYF
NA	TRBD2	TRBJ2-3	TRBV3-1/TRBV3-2	TGTGCCAGCACCTTCTCAGCGGGGGCCTCCACAGATACGCAGTATTTT	CASTFSAGASTDTQYF
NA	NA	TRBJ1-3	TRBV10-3	TGTGCCATCAGTGAGTTCATAGGACAGGGAAACACCATATATTTT	CAISEFIGQGNTIYF
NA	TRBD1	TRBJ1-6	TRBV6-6	TGTGCCAGCAGGACTATACCGGACAGGGGGAATTCACCCCTCCACTTT	CASRTIPDRGNSPLHF
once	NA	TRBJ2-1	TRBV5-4	TGTGCCAGCACCCCCGGAGGCCGCTATGAGCAGTTCTTC	CASTPGGRYEQFF
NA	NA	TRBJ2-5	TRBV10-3	TGTGCCATCAGTGAGTCGGGCAAAATGCTGGAGACCCAGTACTTC	CAISESGKMLETQYF
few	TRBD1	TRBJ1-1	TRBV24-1	TGTGCCACCAGTCCTCTCCAGGGGGGCGAAGCTTTCTTT	CATSPLQGGEAFF
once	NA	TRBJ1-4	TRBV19	TGTGCCAGTAGTGATCGTGAAGGGGGAACTAATGAAAAACTGTTTTTT	CASSDREGGTNEKLFF
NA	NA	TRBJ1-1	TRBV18	TGTGCCAGCTCGACTACGAACACTGAAGCTTTCTTT	CASSTTNTEAFF
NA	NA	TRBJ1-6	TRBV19	TGTGCCAGTAGTAAATTCGTCTATGACTCCGGGAATTCACCCCTCCACTTT	CASSKFVYDSGNSPLHF
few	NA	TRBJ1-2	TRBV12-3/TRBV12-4	TGTGCCAGCAGTCAGACGTCCAGGAGCTACACCTTC	CASSQTSRSYTF
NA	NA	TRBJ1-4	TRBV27	TGTGCCAGCAGTCCCCATCACACGGTAGGGGATCTCGAAAAACTGTTTTTT	CASSPHHTVGDLEKLFF
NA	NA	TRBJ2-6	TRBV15	TGTGCCACCAGCAGAGCCGACACTGGGGCCAACGTCCTGACTTTC	CATSRADTGANVLTF
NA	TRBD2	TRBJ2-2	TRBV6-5	TGTGCCAGCCGGATGGGGGGGAGCACCGGGGAGCTGTTTTTT	CASRMGGSTGELFF
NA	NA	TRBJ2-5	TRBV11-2	TGTGCCAGCAGAAGCCTTGTCCAAGAGACCCAGTACTTC	CASRSLVQETQYF
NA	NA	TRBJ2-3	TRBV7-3	TGTGCCAGCAGCCTACCCAGGGGTACGCAGTATTTT	CASSLPRGTQYF
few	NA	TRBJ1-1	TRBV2	TGTGCCAGCAGGGTACAGGGTTACACTGAAGCTTTCTTT	CASRVQGYTEAFF
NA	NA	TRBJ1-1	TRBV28	TGTGCCAGCAGTGGGCAGGGGAACACTGAAGCTTTCTTT	CASSGQGNTEAFF
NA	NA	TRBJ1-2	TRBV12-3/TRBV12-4	TGTGCCAGCAGTACCGGTGGCTACACCTTC	CASSTGGYTF
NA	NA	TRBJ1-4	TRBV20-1	TGCAGTGCTAGGGTCGGTGAAAAACTGTTTTTT	CSARVGEKLFF
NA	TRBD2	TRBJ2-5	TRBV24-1	TGTGCCACCAGAAAGAAGCGGGGGGGCAAATTCCAAGAGACCCAGTACTTC	CATRKKRGGKFQETQYF
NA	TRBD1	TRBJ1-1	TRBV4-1	TGCGCCAGCAGCCTGACAGGGGTGAACACTGAAGCTTTCTTT	CASSLTGVNTEAFF
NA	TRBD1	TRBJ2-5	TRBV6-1	TGTGCCAGCAGTGGGTCCCGGGACAGGGGGCGCGGAGAGACCCAGTACTTC	CASSGSRDRGRGETQYF
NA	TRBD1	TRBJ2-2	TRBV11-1	TGTGCCAGCAGATCACCGGGACAGGGGGCCGGGGAGCTGTTTTTT	CASRSPGQGAGELFF
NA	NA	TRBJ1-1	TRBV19	TGTGCCAGTAGTATCGGGCAGGGGAACACTGAAGCTTTCTTT	CASSIGQGNTEAFF
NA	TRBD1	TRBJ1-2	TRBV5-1	TGCGCCAGCAGCCCAAGAGAGACAGGGTTTGGTACCTTC	CASSPRETGFGTF
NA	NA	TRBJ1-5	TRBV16	TGTGCCAGCAGCCAATTAGGGGCGGATCAGCCCCAGCATTTT	CASSQLGADQPQHF
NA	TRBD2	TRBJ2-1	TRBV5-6	TGTGCCAGCAGCTACGCCGGGACTAGCGGGGGTAATGAGCAGTTCTTC	CASSYAGTSGGNEQFF